The clone carrying this TCR beta chain was seen at least ten times. What it recognizes is unknown. This record comes from a study of T cells after yellow fever vaccination. Study details: Preparation used SMART-Seq v4 Ultra Low Input for the low-cell-number fractions. Study conclusions and caveats: Subsequent to the booster, the majority of primary-vaccination clones reappeared (around 96% CD4, 80% to 90% CD8). The secondary response was weaker but peaked faster, day 5 versus 15.

Germline CDR1 and CDR2: LNHDA and SQIVND (reference sequence). The CDR3 has 13 residues. V lost 6 bases to trimming and J lost 7 bases; unmatched junction nucleotides: 7. In making TCR cDNA, 5'RACE template switching added a universal primer site and UMIs to it. MiXCR, applied by TCRdb to the 5' RACE reads, yields one record per CDR3 protein. The sample yields approximately 300,000 distinct CDR3 sequences, about 8.7% seen once. This TCR came from a man aged 18 to 29 who received the YFV17D yellow fever vaccine. The specimen was PBMCs, collected on the day of the first yellow fever vaccination. The J gene is TRBJ1-2, the V gene TRBV19, with 8 positions matching TRBD1. The CDR3 here is CASSPSGGSGYTF. The CDR3 DNA sequence: TGTGCCAGTAGCCCCTCAGGGGGCAGTGGCTACACCTTC.